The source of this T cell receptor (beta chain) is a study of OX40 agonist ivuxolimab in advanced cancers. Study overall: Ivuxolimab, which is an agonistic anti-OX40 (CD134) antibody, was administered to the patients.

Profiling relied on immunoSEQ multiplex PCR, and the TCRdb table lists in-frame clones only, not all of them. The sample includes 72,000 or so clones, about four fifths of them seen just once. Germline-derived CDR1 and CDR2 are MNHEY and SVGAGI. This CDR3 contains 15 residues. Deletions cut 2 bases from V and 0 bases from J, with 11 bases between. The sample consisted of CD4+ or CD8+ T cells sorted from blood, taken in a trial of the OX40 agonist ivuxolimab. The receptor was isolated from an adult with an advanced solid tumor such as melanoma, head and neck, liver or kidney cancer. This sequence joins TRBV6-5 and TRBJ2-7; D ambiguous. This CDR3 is CASSYVGSSSYEQYF. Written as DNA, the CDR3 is TGTGCCAGCAGTTACGTGGGTTCTAGCTCCTACGAGCAGTACTTC.